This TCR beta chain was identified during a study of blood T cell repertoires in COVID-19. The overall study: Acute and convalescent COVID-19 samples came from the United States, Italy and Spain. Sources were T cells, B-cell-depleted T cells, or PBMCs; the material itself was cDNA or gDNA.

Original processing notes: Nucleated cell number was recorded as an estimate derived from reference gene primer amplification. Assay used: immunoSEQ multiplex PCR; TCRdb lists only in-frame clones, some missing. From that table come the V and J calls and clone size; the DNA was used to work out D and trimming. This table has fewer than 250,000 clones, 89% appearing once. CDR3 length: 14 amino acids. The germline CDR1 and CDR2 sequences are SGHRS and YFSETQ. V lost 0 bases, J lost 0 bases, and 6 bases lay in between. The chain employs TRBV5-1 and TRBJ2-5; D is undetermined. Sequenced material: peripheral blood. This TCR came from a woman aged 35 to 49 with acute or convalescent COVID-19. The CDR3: CASSLGQNQETQYF. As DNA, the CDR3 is TGCGCCAGCAGCTTGGGCCAGAACCAAGAGACCCAGTACTTC.